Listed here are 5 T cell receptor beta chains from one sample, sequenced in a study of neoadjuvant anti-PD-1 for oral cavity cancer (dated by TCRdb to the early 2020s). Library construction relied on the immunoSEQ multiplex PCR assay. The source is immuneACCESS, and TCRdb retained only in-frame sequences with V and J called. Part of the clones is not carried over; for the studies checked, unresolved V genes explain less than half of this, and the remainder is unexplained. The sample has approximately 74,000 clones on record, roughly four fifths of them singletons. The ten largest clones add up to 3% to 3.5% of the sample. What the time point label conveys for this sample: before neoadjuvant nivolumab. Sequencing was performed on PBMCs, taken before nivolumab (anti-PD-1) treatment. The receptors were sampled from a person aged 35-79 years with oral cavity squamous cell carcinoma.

CDR3 sequence reads: CASSTEQGMNTEAFF. CDR3 nucleotides: TGTGCCAGCAGTACAGAACAGGGCATGAACACTGAAGCTTTCTTT. The chain links TRBV6-1 to TRBJ1-1; TRBD1 is a possible D gene (6 bases). V lost 5 bases to trimming and J lost 0 bases, with 13 bases between them. Germline V gene sequence: CDR1 MNHNS, CDR2 SASEGT. This CDR3 has 15 amino acids.

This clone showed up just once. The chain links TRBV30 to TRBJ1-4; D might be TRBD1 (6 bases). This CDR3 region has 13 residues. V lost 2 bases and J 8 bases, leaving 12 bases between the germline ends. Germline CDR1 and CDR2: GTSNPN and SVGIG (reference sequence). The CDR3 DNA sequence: TGTGCCTGGAGTAGTACAGGGAGGGAAAAACTGTTTTTT. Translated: CAWSSTGREKLFF.

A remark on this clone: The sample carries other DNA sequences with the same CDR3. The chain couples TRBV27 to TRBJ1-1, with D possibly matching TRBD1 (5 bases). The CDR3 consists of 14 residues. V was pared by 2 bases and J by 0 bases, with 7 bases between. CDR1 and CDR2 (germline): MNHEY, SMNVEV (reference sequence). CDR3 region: CASSLRGLNTEAFF. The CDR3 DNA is TGTGCCAGCAGTTTAAGGGGACTGAACACTGAAGCTTTCTTT.

This chain's CDR3 is CATTGTAYEQYF. The CDR3 nucleotides read TGTGCCACGACCGGGACAGCCTACGAGCAGTACTTC. The rearrangement joins TRBV10-3 to TRBJ2-7, with 7 bases fitting TRBD1. CDR3 length: 12 residues. Germline V gives CDR1 ENHRY, CDR2 SYGVKD. The trim removed 10 bases at V and 2 bases at J, leaving 5 bases unmatched.

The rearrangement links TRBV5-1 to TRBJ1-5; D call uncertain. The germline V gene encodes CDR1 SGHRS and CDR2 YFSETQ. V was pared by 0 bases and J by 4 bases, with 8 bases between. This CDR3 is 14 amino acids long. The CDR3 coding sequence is TGCGCCAGCAGCTTGGATGGGCAGAATCAGCCCCAGCATTTT. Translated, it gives CASSLDGQNQPQHF.